In this sample, the clone carrying this T cell receptor (beta chain) turned up a few times. Its antigen is still unknown. This sample was taken from a study of cytomegalovirus exposure and HLA in healthy donors. Trimming at V came to 3 bases and at J to 4 bases, leaving 14 bases not matched to a gene. CDR1 is SGDLS and CDR2 is YYNGEE in the germline V gene. The CDR3 contains 17 residues. The PCR had 60 Vbeta and 13 Jbeta primers. This table comes from immunoSEQ multiplex PCR, and its TCRdb copy is limited to in-frame clones, with some not included. The sample includes just over 150,000 clones, about three quarters seen only once; the top ten take about 2.1%. General study findings and limits: V- and J-gene trimming in TCR beta was tied to a missense DCLRE1C variant by an analysis performed later.

This chain uses TRBV9 with TRBJ2-5; 8 bases are a match to TRBD2. This receptor was identified in a female donor in good health and CMV-seronegative. Sequencing input: PBMCs. The CDR3 coding sequence is TGTGCCAGCAGCGATGGTACTTCGGGGGGGGCCTCAGAGACCCAGTACTTC. It codes for CASSDGTSGGASETQYF.